This TCR beta chain emerged from a study of metastatic and nonmetastatic thyroid tumors. Study background: Repertoire comparisons spanned blood and tumor or nodule tissue from malignant and benign thyroid patients. Study-wide points: Significantly greater TCR beta diversity was reportedly found in malignant thyroid tumors than in benign nodules (in blood and tumor).

The CDR3 runs 13 residues. With 6 bases removed from V and 5 bases from J, the gap between germline ends came to 8 bases. TCRdb re-called the PCR reads via MiXCR. The sample has fewer than 40,000 clones; about a sixth are singletons. Prior to thyroid surgery, none of the patients had received any treatment. This clone was counted many times. Its antigen is unknown. V is TRBV12-3 or TRBV12-4 and J is TRBJ1-6, with D possibly being TRBD1 (6 bases). This clonotype was obtained from a male donor with papillary thyroid cancer or a benign thyroid nodule (not recorded which). Some clones in this sample may be carry-over from other donors' samples. Sequenced: blood. The CDR3 sequence: CASRAGDNSPLHF. CDR3 DNA: TGTGCCAGCAGGGCAGGGGATAATTCACCCCTCCACTTT.